This T cell receptor (beta chain) was captured in a study of shared T cell receptors in the human thymus. V lost 3 bases to trimming and J lost 5 bases; unmatched junction nucleotides: 6. This CDR3 contains 16 residues. Looked up from germline, CDR1 is KGHSH and CDR2 is LQKENI. Data came from immunoSEQ multiplex PCR; TCRdb stores just in-frame clones and leaves some out. The data show about 710,000 clones, with over 75% seen just once and 0.0094% held by the top ten. In addition, the sample was reused for a study of human thymus T cells. Per that study: Donors were healthy Finnish babies undergoing corrective operations for congenital heart defects. Thymus pieces cut out during corrective heart surgery were the tissue that was used. Usage of V and J genes appeared biased in thymic and blood repertoires. Thymic repertoires of unrelated individuals were reported in related research to overlap highly.

Specimen: thymocytes. The chain joins TRBV18 to TRBJ2-3; 12 positions match TRBD1. This sequence originates from a boy younger than two with a congenital heart defect. CDR3 nucleotide sequence: TGTGCCAGCTCACCCGTGGGACAGGGGGCAAGAGATACGCAGTATTTT. It encodes CASSPVGQGARDTQYF. Complete variable domain (other parts from reference TRBV18 and TRBJ2-3): NAGVMQNPRHLVRRRGQEARLRCSPMKGHSHVYWYRQLPEEGLKFMVYLQKENIIDESGMPKERFSAEFPKEGPSILRIQQVVRGDSAAYFCASSPVGQGARDTQYFGPGTRLTVL.